This T cell receptor (beta chain) was retrieved from a study of blood T cell repertoires in COVID-19 (dated by TCRdb to the early 2020s). Regarding the complete study: Samples from collaborators originated in the United States, Italy and Spain and spanned both the acute and convalescent phases of COVID-19. The material from the prospective study consisted of cDNA or gDNA derived from T cells, B-cell-depleted T cells, or PBMCs. Deeply sampled blood TCRbeta repertoires from subjects exposed to, actively infected with, or recovered from COVID-19 were included in the dataset. A freely available public database, intended as a resource for researchers studying the immune response to SARS-CoV-2, is where the repertoires were released. The samples were drawn from two sources: the first 160 participants of the ongoing ImmuneRACE study, and over 950 subjects contributed by 6 global collaborators. Nearly every sample came with metadata listing a de-identified subject ID, COVID-19 status, age in years and sex. HLA class I and class II types, where available, came from metadata supplied by the sample provider rather than from assay-based typing. Findings and caveats that apply to the study as a whole: The amount of clinical and demographic metadata varied by source and participant and was provided uncurated.

The collaborating institutions used their own protocols to collect whole blood in K2EDTA tubes. For TCRbeta analysis, collaborators shipped samples as frozen whole blood, isolated PBMCs, or DNA extracted from either of those sample types. V is shortened by 2 bases, J by 4 bases, and the region joining them spans 9 bases. According to the germline V gene, CDR1 reads SGHRS and CDR2 reads YFSETQ. The CDR3 contains 14 residues, cysteine and phenylalanine counted. The DNA shown is the 42-base CDR3, in frame from base 1. TCRbeta CDR3 regions were amplified from genomic DNA by means of the immunoSEQ Assay, a bias-controlled multiplex PCR. Concerning the study's data processing: The number of nucleated cells in each sample was estimated by amplification of reference gene primers within the assay. To quantify the absolute abundance of each unique TCRbeta CDR3 rearrangement, sequence reads were collapsed and filtered. For each sample, productive Simpson clonality was calculated by taking the square root of Simpson's diversity index across productive rearrangements. Held by TCRdb, this immuneACCESS table contains in-frame sequences only and omits some clones. Under half of the omission traces to an unresolved V gene where checked; the cause of the rest is unknown. D and trimming come from the DNA, and the V and J calls and clone size come from that table. Across this sample there are around 80,000 clones, with about 80% seen only once. Roughly 10% of the sample belongs to the ten largest clones.

As concerns this clone: Its antigen remains unidentified. No base qualities exist here, and no much larger clone lies one base off it.

This clonotype originated in a human donor in a cohort sampled during active COVID-19. This receptor chain uses TRBV5-1 and TRBJ2-2, with no reliable assignment of the D segment. The sequenced sample was peripheral blood. The CDR3 region: CASSLNGPTGELFF. The nucleotides read TGCGCCAGCAGCTTAAACGGTCCCACCGGGGAGCTGTTTTTT.